Listed below are T cell receptor beta chains from one sample, sequenced in a study of blood T cells in healthy people across ages. TCRdb recomputed calls from the 5' RACE reads with MiXCR, one row per CDR3 protein. The table shows hundreds of thousands of distinct CDR3 sequences, with over 40% occurring only once. Sequences were obtained from blood. Receptors were obtained from a woman at least 80 years old in good health. Each CDR3 is given with its conserved first and last residue. Fields, in order: clone size, D gene, J gene, CDR3 length, V gene, CDR3 DNA, CDR3 protein. A D gene is named only where the DNA matches it firmly. Clone size, where shown, is once, few, many, or a class for clones that have expanded.

few TRBD2 TRBJ2-7 15 TRBV3-1 TGTGCCAGCAGCCTCGGGGGACTAGTCGCTCGGGAGCAGTACTTC CASSLGGLVAREQYF
- TRBD2 TRBJ2-3 17 TRBV12-3/TRBV12-4 TGTGCCAGCGGGAGGGGTAGCGGGGGGTCGGGCACAGATACGCAGTATTTT CASGRGSGGSGTDTQYF
many - TRBJ2-1 15 TRBV6-1 TGTGCCAGCAGTGAATTTGGGTACTTGTACAATGAGCAGTTCTTC CASSEFGYLYNEQFF
- TRBD1 TRBJ2-3 16 TRBV6-6 TGTGCCAGCAGTGCCTCGGGACAGGGGGCGATGTATACGCAGTATTTT CASSASGQGAMYTQYF
- TRBD2 TRBJ2-3 16 TRBV6-5 TGTGCCAGCAGTTCTGGTTGGGGGGGTACCACAGATACGCAGTATTTT CASSSGWGGTTDTQYF
once - TRBJ2-7 13 TRBV10-3 TGTGCCATGGGAGACCGCGACTCCTACGAGCAGTACTTC CAMGDRDSYEQYF
- - TRBJ1-1 14 TRBV5-1 TGCGCCAGCAGCCTAACACGGGCGAACACTGAAGCTTTCTTT CASSLTRANTEAFF
- TRBD1 TRBJ1-5 14 TRBV20-1 TGCAGTGCTAGCGGAGGGGGCCGCAATCAGCCCCAGCATTTT CSASGGGRNQPQHF
- TRBD2 TRBJ2-3 14 TRBV29-1 TGCAGCGTGGTCAGGACTAGCGGGATAAATACGCAGTATTTT CSVVRTSGINTQYF
many - TRBJ2-5 13 TRBV10-3 TGTGCCATCAGTGAAAGGAATCAAGAGACCCAGTACTTC CAISERNQETQYF
- TRBD2 TRBJ2-5 17 TRBV7-3 TGTGCCAGCAGCGCAGCCCCAGTAGCGGGTAAAGACAATGAGCAGTACTTC CASSAAPVAGKDNEQYF
- TRBD1 TRBJ2-2 15 TRBV12-3/TRBV12-4 TGTGCCAGCCTGTCCACAGGGGGAAATACCGGGGAGCTGTTTTTT CASLSTGGNTGELFF
- - TRBJ2-7 16 TRBV6-6 TGTGCCAGCGGTTTAGGGGCCCTGGACGTGTCCTACGAGCAGTACTTC CASGLGALDVSYEQYF
- - TRBJ2-2 15 TRBV6-2/TRBV6-3 TGTGCCAGCAGTACGAGAGTCGTAGACACCGGGGAGCTGTTTTTT CASSTRVVDTGELFF
- - TRBJ1-2 13 TRBV20-1 TGCAGTGCTACTCGGGATCCCCAAGGTGGCTACACCTTC CSATRDPQGGYTF
- TRBD2 TRBJ2-3 14 TRBV2 TGTGCCCTCCTCGGGAGGTCTAGCACAGATACGCAGTATTTT CALLGRSSTDTQYF
- - TRBJ2-3 16 TRBV9 TGTGCCAGCAGCCAAAGAAGGGATGGGGGCACAGATACGCAGTATTTT CASSQRRDGGTDTQYF
many - TRBJ2-1 13 TRBV6-5 TGTGCCAGCAGCATGACAGGTTCCCGTGAGCAGTTCTTC CASSMTGSREQFF
few TRBD1 TRBJ1-4 16 TRBV7-2 TGTGCCAGCTCTTCCGCCAGGGGGGTCGCTAATGAAAAACTGTTTTTT CASSSARGVANEKLFF
many - TRBJ2-7 13 TRBV10-3 TGTGCCATCAGTCAGGCGTCATCCTACGAGCAGTACTTC CAISQASSYEQYF
- - TRBJ2-1 17 TRBV21-1 TGTGCCAGCAGCAAAGAGGCCCCGTCGGGCCCCTACAATGAGCAGTTCTTC CASSKEAPSGPYNEQFF
- - TRBJ1-6 16 TRBV12-3/TRBV12-4 TGTGCCAGCAGTTCAGAGGTCCAACCTTATGATTCACCCCTCCACTTT CASSSEVQPYDSPLHF
few - TRBJ1-1 14 TRBV7-6 TGTGCCAGCAGCTTAGAGGAAACAAACACTGAAGCTTTCTTT CASSLEETNTEAFF
- - TRBJ1-5 15 TRBV20-1 TGCAGTGCTCCAAGGGGTTGGGAGAGCAATCAGCCCCAGCATTTT CSAPRGWESNQPQHF
many - TRBJ2-7 15 TRBV6-5 TGTGCCAGCAGTTCCCGGAGGGAAAGCTCCTACGAGCAGTACTTC CASSSRRESSYEQYF
- TRBD2 TRBJ2-5 16 TRBV12-3/TRBV12-4 TGTGCCAGCAGTTCCGCCGGGACCAGCGGGAGTAGTGAGCAGTACTTC CASSSAGTSGSSEQYF
- TRBD1 TRBJ1-6 16 TRBV7-2 TGTGCCTGCAGCCCATTCCCCGGACAGGGGAGATCACCCCTCCACTTT CACSPFPGQGRSPLHF
once - TRBJ2-7 13 TRBV29-1 TGCAGCGTTTTGACAGTTGGGGGTTACGAGCAGTACTTC CSVLTVGGYEQYF
- - TRBJ2-7 15 TRBV20-1 TGCAGTGCTAGTCCTGGGTCCGGGTCCTCCTACGAGCAGTACTTC CSASPGSGSSYEQYF
- - TRBJ2-3 16 TRBV12-3/TRBV12-4 TGTGCCAGCAGTTTAGCGTGGGGAGCGGGCACAGATACGCAGTATTTT CASSLAWGAGTDTQYF
many - TRBJ1-2 14 TRBV3-1 TGTGCCAGCAGCCTCCCCGGACGAAACTATGGCTACACCTTC CASSLPGRNYGYTF
- - TRBJ2-5 13 TRBV3-1 TGTGCCAGCAGCCAAGCATCAGAAGAGACCCAGTACTTC CASSQASEETQYF
many - TRBJ2-7 14 TRBV7-8 TGTGCCAGCAGGCCCCCTGGCTTCCTCTACGAGCAGTACTTC CASRPPGFLYEQYF
many TRBD1 TRBJ2-4 12 TRBV7-2 TGTGCCAGCAGCTCGGACAGGACTATTCAGTACTTC CASSSDRTIQYF
- - TRBJ2-3 13 TRBV5-1 TGCGCCAGCAGCGCGCCCGTCCGCGATACACAGTATTTT CASSAPVRDTQYF
- TRBD1 TRBJ1-5 15 TRBV5-5 TGTGCCAGCAGCAAGTTACAGGGGAGAAGGGAGCCCCAGCATTTT CASSKLQGRREPQHF
- - TRBJ1-1 16 TRBV7-8 TGTGCCAGCAGCTCCGTCAACCCCAAAAAGGCTACTGAAGCTTTCTTT CASSSVNPKKATEAFF
many TRBD2 TRBJ2-4 16 TRBV6-6 TGTGCCAGCAGACCCCTAGCGGGGGGGGGCAAAAACATTCAGTACTTC CASRPLAGGGKNIQYF
many TRBD2 TRBJ2-5 15 TRBV27 TGTGCCAGCAGTTCCATAGCGGGGAGGCAAGAGACCCAGTACTTC CASSSIAGRQETQYF
- TRBD1 TRBJ2-3 14 TRBV6-6 TGTGCCACCCAAGGACAGGGTTCGGCAGATACGCAGTATTTT CATQGQGSADTQYF
- - TRBJ2-1 15 TRBV29-1 TGCAGCGTTGAAAGGGCAGTGCGTGCATACAATGAGCAGTTCTTC CSVERAVRAYNEQFF
many - TRBJ2-3 14 TRBV5-1 TGCGCCAGCAGCTCCGGCATATCCACAGATACGCAGTATTTT CASSSGISTDTQYF
- - TRBJ2-6 15 TRBV29-1 TGCAGCGTTGAAGCCTCAGGGGCTGGGGCCAACGTCCTGACTTTC CSVEASGAGANVLTF
few - TRBJ1-1 13 TRBV5-1 TGCGCCAGCAGCGGTAGGGGGAACACTGAAGCTTTCTTT CASSGRGNTEAFF
many - TRBJ2-1 15 TRBV5-1 TGCGCCAGCAGCTTGGGCGGCTTTACCTACAATGAGCAGTTCTTC CASSLGGFTYNEQFF
few - TRBJ1-6 15 TRBV30 TGTGCCTGGAACCTCGTAGCAGATTATAATTCACCCCTCCACTTT CAWNLVADYNSPLHF
many TRBD2 TRBJ2-3 14 TRBV20-1 TGCAGTGCATCCGGGACTAGCGGGAGAGATACGCAGTATTTT CSASGTSGRDTQYF
- - TRBJ2-7 12 TRBV28 TGTGCCAGCAGCTCCCCGGGGGAAGGGCAGTACTTC CASSSPGEGQYF